The 4 T cell receptor beta chains presented below share a single source sample, sequenced in a study of blood T cell repertoires in COVID-19. Using immunoSEQ multiplex PCR, the repertoire was profiled, and TCRdb retains in-frame clones only, with some absent. The table lists over 85,000 clones, more than 75% of them singletons. The sequenced sample was peripheral blood. Receptor source: a man aged 60 to 69 with active or convalescent COVID-19.

This rearrangement joins TRBV30 to TRBJ2-3; 10 nucleotides align to TRBD2. This CDR3 contains 15 residues. Germline V gives CDR1 GTSNPN, CDR2 SVGIG (reference sequence). V lost 0 bases and J lost 8; bases outside the gene matches: 8. The CDR3 protein is CAWSVLAGSLRTQYF. In DNA, the CDR3 is TGTGCCTGGAGTGTACTAGCGGGATCTCTTCGTACGCAGTATTTT.

The chain recombines TRBV3-1 (or the pseudogene TRBV3-2) with TRBJ1-5, with 7 nucleotides matching TRBD1. The germline V gene encodes CDR1 LGHDT and CDR2 YNNKEL (reference sequence). The CDR3 runs to 13 residues. Trimming removed 5 bases from V and 6 bases from J; junction bases left unmatched: 4. CDR3 sequence reads: CASSLTGIQPQHF. DNA of the CDR3: TGTGCCAGCAGCTTGACAGGGATTCAGCCCCAGCATTTT.

J is TRBJ2-3 and V is TRBV7-8, with 12 positions matching TRBD2. Losses at the gene ends were 5 bases for V and 4 bases for J; bases not matched to a gene: 7. The germline V gene encodes CDR1 SGHVS and CDR2 FQNEAQ. This CDR3 is built from 16 residues. The CDR3 reads CASSRSLAGGPDTQYF. CDR3 bases: TGTGCCAGCAGCCGAAGTCTAGCGGGAGGGCCAGATACGCAGTATTTT.

The chain couples TRBV12-3 or TRBV12-4 to TRBJ1-1; 7 nucleotides line up with TRBD1. Losses at the gene ends were 6 bases for V and 8 bases for J; bases not matched to a gene: 9. The CDR3 spans 13 residues. The CDR3, as DNA: TGTGCCAGCAGGCTGAATGACAGGGCGGAAGCTTTCTTT. Translated: CASRLNDRAEAFF.